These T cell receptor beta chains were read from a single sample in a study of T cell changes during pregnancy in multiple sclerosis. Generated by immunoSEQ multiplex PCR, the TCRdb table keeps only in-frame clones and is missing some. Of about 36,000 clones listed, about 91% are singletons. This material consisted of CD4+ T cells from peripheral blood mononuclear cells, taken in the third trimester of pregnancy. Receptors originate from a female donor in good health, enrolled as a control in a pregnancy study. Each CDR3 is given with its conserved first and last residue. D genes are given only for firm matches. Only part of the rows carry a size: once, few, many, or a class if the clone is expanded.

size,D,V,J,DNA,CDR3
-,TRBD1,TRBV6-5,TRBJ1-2,TGTGCCAGCAGTTATGGGCAGGGGGCCTATGGCTACACCTTC,CASSYGQGAYGYTF
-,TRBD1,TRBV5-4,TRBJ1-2,TGTGCCAGCAGCATAACAGGGGAATATGGCTACACCTTC,CASSITGEYGYTF
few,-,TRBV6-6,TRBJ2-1,TGTGCCAGCAGCCCCCGAGAGCTGAGCTCCTACAATGAGCAGTTCTTC,CASSPRELSSYNEQFF
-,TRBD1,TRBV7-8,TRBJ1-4,TGTGCCAGCAGCTACACAGGGGGCTTGTCTGAAAAACTGTTTTTT,CASSYTGGLSEKLFF
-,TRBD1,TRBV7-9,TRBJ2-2,TGTGCCAGCAGCTTTGGACAGGGAACGAACACCGGGGAGCTGTTTTTT,CASSFGQGTNTGELFF
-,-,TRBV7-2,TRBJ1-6,TGTGCCAGCAGCTTTTCCCGGGGGGCGAATTCACCCCTCCACTTT,CASSFSRGANSPLHF
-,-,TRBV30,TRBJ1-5,TGTGCCTGGAGCAAACGGGGTCTCCAGCCCCAGCATTTT,CAWSKRGLQPQHF
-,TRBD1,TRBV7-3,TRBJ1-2,TGTGCCAGCAGCTTAACCAGAGACAGGGGGGATCTACATGGCTACACCTTC,CASSLTRDRGDLHGYTF
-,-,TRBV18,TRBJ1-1,TGTGCCAGCTCGGCAACAGGGTCCGGCACTGAAGCTTTCTTT,CASSATGSGTEAFF
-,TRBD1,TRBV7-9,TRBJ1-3,TGTGCCAGCAGCTCCGACAGGGAAGGAAACACCATATATTTT,CASSSDREGNTIYF
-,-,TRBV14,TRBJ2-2,TGTGCCAGCAGCCAAGAGAGGCTCACCGGGGAGCTGTTTTTT,CASSQERLTGELFF
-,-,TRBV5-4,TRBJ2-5,TGTGCCAGCAGCCCGACAGTAGCTGGGGAGACCCAGTACTTC,CASSPTVAGETQYF
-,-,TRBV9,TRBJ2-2,TGTGCCAGCAGCCCGGTGGCAGGGTCATTCGGGGAGCTGTTTTTT,CASSPVAGSFGELFF
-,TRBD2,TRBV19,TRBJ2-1,TGTGCCAGTAGTAGAAGGACTAGCGGGGGTCTTAGGACCAATGAGCAGTTCTTC,CASSRRTSGGLRTNEQFF
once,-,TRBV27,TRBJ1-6,TGTGCCAGCAGTTTAGGACAGAGCTCCTATAATTCACCCCTCCACTTT,CASSLGQSSYNSPLHF
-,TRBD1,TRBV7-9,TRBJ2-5,TGTGCCAGCAGCCCTAAGGACAGGGGTGGGGCGGAGACCCAGTACTTC,CASSPKDRGGAETQYF
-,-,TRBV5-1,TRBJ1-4,TGCGCCAGCAGCTTGTGGACACCCGAAAAACTGTTTTTT,CASSLWTPEKLFF
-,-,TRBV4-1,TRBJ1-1,TGCGCCAGCAGCCAAGACAGGAGGGAACCTGAAGCTTTCTTT,CASSQDRREPEAFF
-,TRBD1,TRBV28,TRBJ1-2,TGTGCCAGCACCCCAGGGGGACACAATTATGGCTACACCTTC,CASTPGGHNYGYTF
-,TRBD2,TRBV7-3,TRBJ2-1,TGTGCCAGCAGCTTACCAAAAAGCCCGGCTAGCGGGGGTGTCGGTGAGCAGTTCTTC,CASSLPKSPASGGVGEQFF
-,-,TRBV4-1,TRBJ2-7,TGCGCCAGCAGCCAAGATCGGGGAACCTACGAGCAGTACTTC,CASSQDRGTYEQYF
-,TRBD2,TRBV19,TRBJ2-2,TGTGCCAGTGGAGGCGGGGGGGTAAGGTTGACCGGGGAGCTGTTTTTT,CASGGGGVRLTGELFF
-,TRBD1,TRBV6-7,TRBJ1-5,TGTGCCAGCATTATTAGACAGGGGGTTTATCAGCCCCAGCATTTT,CASIIRQGVYQPQHF
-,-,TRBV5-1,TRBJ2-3,TGCGCCAGCAGCCCGGGCGGGCGGGTTACAGATACGCAGTATTTT,CASSPGGRVTDTQYF
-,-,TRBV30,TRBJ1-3,TGTGCCTGGACTCGGGCGGGGGGAAACACCATATATTTT,CAWTRAGGNTIYF
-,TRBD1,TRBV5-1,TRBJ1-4,TGCGCCAGCAGCTCCAGAGACAGGGCAGGTGAAAAACTGTTTTTT,CASSSRDRAGEKLFF
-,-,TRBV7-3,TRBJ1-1,TGTGCCAGCAGCTTAAAGGGGGGGGCGAGGAACACTGAAGCTTTCTTT,CASSLKGGARNTEAFF
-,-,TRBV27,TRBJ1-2,TGTGCCAGCAGTTTAGGCCTCGGGGGGAGGAATGGCTACACCTTC,CASSLGLGGRNGYTF
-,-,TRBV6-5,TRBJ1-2,TGTGCCAGCAGTACCGGAGATGCCTATGGCTACACCTTC,CASSTGDAYGYTF
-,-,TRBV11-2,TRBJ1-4,TGTGCCAGCAGCCCTAGGACAACTAATGAAAAACTGTTTTTT,CASSPRTTNEKLFF
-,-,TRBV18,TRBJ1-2,TGTGCCAGCTCACCAAGGTATCAAGAAGAGACTGACTATGGCTACACCTTC,CASSPRYQEETDYGYTF
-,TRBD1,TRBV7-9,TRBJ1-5,TGTGCCAGCAGCCGGGGACAGATCAATCAGCCCCAGCATTTT,CASSRGQINQPQHF
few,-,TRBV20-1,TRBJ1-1,TGCAGTGCTAGGCAGGGTGTTGGAGCTTTCTTT,CSARQGVGAFF
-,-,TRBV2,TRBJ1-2,TGTGCCAGCAGTCAGGACAGTCCTAACTATGGCTACACCTTC,CASSQDSPNYGYTF
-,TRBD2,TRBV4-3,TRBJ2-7,TGCGCCAGCAGCCAAGAGACGGGGGGGAACAACGAGCAGTACTTC,CASSQETGGNNEQYF
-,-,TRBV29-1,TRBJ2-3,TGCAGCGTTGACGCGGGGACCACAGATACGCAGTATTTT,CSVDAGTTDTQYF
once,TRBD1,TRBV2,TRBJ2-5,TGTGCCAGCCTCAGGGACAGGAAGCAAGAGACCCAGTACTTC,CASLRDRKQETQYF
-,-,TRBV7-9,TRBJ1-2,TGTGCCAGCAGGTCATGGGAGGAACGGAGAAACTATGGCTACACCTTC,CASRSWEERRNYGYTF
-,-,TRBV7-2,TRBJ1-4,TGTGCCAGCAGCGGCGGAGCGCCTGAAAAACTGTTTTTT,CASSGGAPEKLFF
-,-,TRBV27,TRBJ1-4,TGTGCCAGCAGTTTAAGAGGGAACAATGAAAAACTGTTTTTT,CASSLRGNNEKLFF
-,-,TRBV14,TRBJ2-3,TGTGCCAGCAGCCAAGATAGTCATACGCAGTATTTT,CASSQDSHTQYF
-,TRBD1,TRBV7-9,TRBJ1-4,TGTGCCAGCAGCGAGGGGGACAGGAAAAATGAAAAACTGTTTTTT,CASSEGDRKNEKLFF
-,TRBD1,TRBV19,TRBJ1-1,TGTGCCAGTAGTATAGGACAGGGGAACACTGAAGCTTTCTTT,CASSIGQGNTEAFF
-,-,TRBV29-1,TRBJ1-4,TGCAGCGCCTGGGGAGGCAGGGAGTGGGGGGGTGAAAAACTGTTTTTT,CSAWGGREWGGEKLFF